This is a list of T cell receptor beta chains from one sample in a study of cytomegalovirus exposure and HLA in healthy donors. Data came from immunoSEQ multiplex PCR; TCRdb stores just in-frame clones and leaves some out. The table lists approximately 70,000 clones, roughly 72% of them singletons. What was sequenced was PBMCs. The receptors were gathered from a man aged 45 to 65 in good health and CMV-seronegative. Each CDR3 is given with its conserved first and last residue. D genes are given only for firm matches. Size is stated for part of the rows, as once, few or many counts, or as a class when the clone is expanded.

few	TRBV27	15	TRBJ2-7	-	CASSSRDQSSYEQYF	TGTGCCAGCAGTTCACGGGATCAGTCTTCCTACGAGCAGTACTTC
-	TRBV30	18	TRBJ2-7	TRBD2	CAWRRFPWTSGRGHEQYF	TGTGCCTGGAGGCGGTTCCCTTGGACTAGCGGGCGGGGTCACGAGCAGTACTTC
few	TRBV5-1	16	TRBJ2-3	TRBD2	CASSLASSGGKDTQYF	TGCGCCAGCAGCTTGGCGTCTAGCGGGGGGAAAGATACGCAGTATTTT
-	TRBV7-9	14	TRBJ1-3	-	CASRTSGKGNTIYF	TGTGCCAGCCGGACCTCAGGGAAGGGAAACACCATATATTTT
-	TRBV7-8	16	TRBJ2-1	TRBD2	CASSDSGSISYNEQFF	TGTGCCAGCAGCGATAGCGGGAGTATCTCCTACAATGAGCAGTTCTTC
-	TRBV5-1	17	TRBJ2-7	TRBD1	CASSPKMGTGDTYEQYF	TGCGCCAGCAGCCCGAAGATGGGGACAGGGGATACCTACGAGCAGTACTTC
-	TRBV7-3	15	TRBJ1-4	TRBD1	CASSLSGGTNEKLFF	TGTGCCAGCAGCTTATCAGGGGGGACTAATGAAAAACTGTTTTTT
-	TRBV6-5	14	TRBJ2-2	TRBD1	CASRGQGAFGELFF	TGTGCCAGCAGGGGTCAGGGGGCCTTCGGGGAGCTGTTTTTT
-	TRBV6-1	17	TRBJ1-5	-	CASSGRGTSNSNQPQHF	TGTGCCAGCAGTGGGCGGGGGACCTCCAATAGCAATCAGCCCCAGCATTTT
-	TRBV10-3	16	TRBJ2-5	-	CAISDGLLGRAETQYF	TGTGCCATCAGTGACGGGTTACTTGGGCGGGCTGAGACCCAGTACTTC
-	TRBV5-6	11	TRBJ2-1	-	CASSLDRAEFF	TGTGCCAGCAGCTTGGACAGGGCGGAGTTCTTC
-	TRBV19	14	TRBJ1-2	TRBD1	CAGPTGAANYGYTF	TGTGCCGGCCCGACAGGGGCTGCTAACTATGGCTACACCTTC
-	TRBV5-1	19	TRBJ1-6	TRBD1	CASSLDVTGGSSRNSPLHF	TGCGCCAGCAGCTTGGATGTGACAGGGGGCTCCTCACGAAATTCACCCCTCCACTTT
-	TRBV18	15	TRBJ1-1	-	CASSSGSTGNTEAFF	TGTGCCAGCTCGTCCGGGTCCACGGGGAACACTGAAGCTTTCTTT
few	TRBV28	12	TRBJ1-2	-	CASRPPEWSYTF	TGTGCCAGCAGACCCCCGGAGTGGAGCTACACCTTC
-	TRBV18	14	TRBJ1-1	-	CASSPVTRNTEAFF	TGTGCCAGCTCACCAGTTACTCGGAACACTGAAGCTTTCTTT
-	TRBV5-6	15	TRBJ2-3	TRBD2	CASSRTSGVVDTQYF	TGTGCCAGCAGCAGGACTAGCGGGGTAGTAGATACGCAGTATTTT
-	TRBV7-7	17	TRBJ2-2	-	CASSLALAGVNTGELFF	TGTGCTAGCAGCTTAGCCCTAGCAGGGGTGAACACCGGGGAGCTGTTTTTT
-	TRBV27	14	TRBJ2-2	TRBD2	CASSLAGATGELFF	TGTGCCAGCAGCCTAGCGGGAGCCACCGGGGAGCTGTTTTTT
-	TRBV11-2	14	TRBJ1-1	TRBD1	CASSPGQENTEAFF	TGTGCCAGCAGCCCGGGACAGGAGAACACTGAAGCTTTCTTT
-	TRBV6-1	12	TRBJ1-1	-	CASRDWNTEAFF	TGTGCCAGCAGGGACTGGAACACTGAAGCTTTCTTT
-	TRBV19	16	TRBJ1-1	TRBD1	CASTETTGQRRTEAFF	TGTGCCAGTACCGAGACGACGGGACAGAGGAGGACTGAAGCTTTCTTT
-	TRBV28	15	TRBJ2-2	-	CASSLTGLDTGELFF	TGTGCCAGCAGTTTAACAGGGTTGGACACCGGGGAGCTGTTTTTT
-	TRBV6-6	13	TRBJ1-5	-	CASIPNSHQPQHF	TGTGCCAGCATCCCCAACAGCCATCAGCCCCAGCATTTT
-	TRBV2	13	TRBJ2-7	TRBD1	CASTTGGSYEQYF	TGTGCCAGTACAACAGGGGGATCCTACGAGCAGTACTTC
-	TRBV5-6	16	TRBJ1-1	TRBD1	CASSPYTGQMNTEAFF	TGTGCCAGCAGTCCCTATACGGGACAGATGAACACTGAAGCTTTCTTT
-	TRBV5-1	14	TRBJ2-7	TRBD1	CASSTGTGFSEQYF	TGCGCCAGCTCAACCGGGACAGGGTTCTCCGAGCAGTACTTC
-	TRBV29-1	12	TRBJ1-2	-	CSVQQGSYGYTF	TGCAGCGTGCAACAGGGAAGCTATGGCTACACCTTC
-	TRBV9	16	TRBJ2-7	TRBD2	CASSVSLAGSSYEQYF	TGTGCCAGCAGCGTATCCCTAGCGGGGTCTTCCTACGAGCAGTACTTC
-	TRBV7-6	17	TRBJ2-1	-	CASSLEAGAISYNEQFF	TGTGCCAGCAGCTTAGAGGCGGGGGCCATCTCCTACAATGAGCAGTTCTTC
-	TRBV18	14	TRBJ1-4	-	CASSPGGPNEKLFF	TGTGCCAGCTCACCGGGAGGGCCTAATGAAAAACTGTTTTTT
-	TRBV4-2	13	TRBJ2-7	-	CASSQENGYEQYF	TGTGCCAGCAGCCAAGAGAACGGGTACGAGCAGTACTTC
-	TRBV4-3	14	TRBJ2-1	-	CASSQDSRLAEQFF	TGCGCCAGCAGCCAAGATAGTCGGCTAGCGGAGCAGTTCTTC
-	TRBV19	13	TRBJ1-2	-	CASSIFGQYGYTF	TGTGCCAGTAGTATATTTGGACAGTATGGCTACACCTTC
-	TRBV7-6	15	TRBJ1-1	TRBD1	CASSIVSGGDAEAFF	TGTGCCAGCAGCATTGTCTCAGGGGGTGACGCTGAAGCTTTCTTT
-	TRBV10-1	16	TRBJ2-5	TRBD2	CASSEGASGGQETQYF	TGCGCCAGCAGTGAGGGGGCTAGCGGGGGCCAAGAGACCCAGTACTTC
once	TRBV10-1	16	TRBJ2-2	TRBD2	CASFPSGRAGTGELFF	TGCGCCAGCTTTCCTAGCGGGAGGGCCGGGACCGGGGAGCTGTTTTTT
-	TRBV15	15	TRBJ2-5	-	CATSRANSPQETQYF	TGTGCCACCAGCAGAGCGAATAGTCCCCAAGAGACCCAGTACTTC
-	TRBV4-2	13	TRBJ1-5	TRBD1	CASSRDRVRPQHF	TGTGCCAGCAGCCGCGACAGGGTACGGCCCCAGCATTTT
-	TRBV5-1	14	TRBJ2-7	TRBD1	CASSLTGQGYEQYF	TGCGCCAGCAGCTTAACTGGACAGGGATACGAGCAGTACTTC
-	TRBV7-3	14	TRBJ1-2	-	CASSLTGAAYGYTF	TGTGCCAGCAGCTTAACAGGGGCAGCCTATGGCTACACCTTC
-	TRBV28	12	TRBJ1-2	-	CASSLTAYGYTF	TGTGCCAGCAGTTTGACAGCCTATGGCTACACCTTC
once	TRBV6-1	15	TRBJ1-4	TRBD1	CASSDGGTGNEKLFF	TGTGCCAGCAGTGATGGCGGGACAGGAAATGAAAAACTGTTTTTT
-	TRBV28	13	TRBJ1-5	TRBD1	CASYDRGNQPQHF	TGTGCCAGCTACGACAGGGGCAATCAGCCCCAGCATTTT
-	TRBV30	13	TRBJ1-5	-	CAWSAQGNQPQHF	TGTGCCTGGAGTGCCCAGGGCAATCAGCCCCAGCATTTT
-	TRBV11-2	17	TRBJ2-5	TRBD2	CASSLVGLAGGQETQYF	TGTGCCAGCAGCTTAGTCGGGCTAGCGGGGGGCCAAGAGACCCAGTACTTC
-	TRBV28	19	TRBJ1-3	TRBD1	CASPKGGPPGQPTGNTIYF	TGTGCCAGCCCAAAAGGGGGGCCACCGGGACAGCCAACTGGAAACACCATATATTTT
-	TRBV7-9	14	TRBJ2-7	-	CASSFRGGAGEQYF	TGTGCCAGCAGCTTTAGGGGGGGAGCTGGGGAGCAGTACTTC
-	TRBV27	18	TRBJ2-1	-	CASSLSELTTSIYNEQFF	TGTGCCAGCAGTTTATCGGAATTGACGACTAGTATCTACAATGAGCAGTTCTTC
-	TRBV19	17	TRBJ1-5	TRBD1	CASSKSTGGVSNQPQHF	TGTGCCAGTAGTAAGAGTACAGGGGGCGTAAGCAATCAGCCCCAGCATTTT
-	TRBV7-2	14	TRBJ1-1	-	CASSLASGATEAFF	TGTGCCAGCAGCTTAGCCTCAGGGGCTACTGAAGCTTTCTTT
-	TRBV7-9	17	TRBJ1-5	TRBD1	CASSRAGQGDSNQPQHF	TGTGCCAGCAGCCGAGCAGGACAGGGCGATAGCAATCAGCCCCAGCATTTT